This TCR beta chain appears in the sequencing data of a study of neoadjuvant nivolumab and ipilimumab in lung cancer. Notes on the study in general: Resected-tumor TCR richness correlated positively with pretherapy blood richness. Compared with tumor-adjacent uninvolved lung, resected tumors showed greater richness and clonality.

Libraries were prepared by immunoSEQ multiplex PCR; TCRdb keeps only in-frame clonotypes and omits some of them. The table has 15,000 to 20,000 clones, roughly 77% seen once. V dropped 1 base and J dropped 4; count of bases not matched to a gene: 9. Germline CDR1 and CDR2: SQVTM and ANQGSEA. The CDR3 extends over 15 amino acids. Concerning this clone: The target antigen is unknown.

This chain joins TRBV29-1 and TRBJ1-1; 7 bases are shared with TRBD1. The sequence derives from an adult with non-small cell lung cancer. Specimen: tumor tissue, collected after neoadjuvant nivolumab, alone or with ipilimumab, at or shortly before surgery. CDR3 sequence: CSVEGMTGFGTEAFF. The CDR3 DNA sequence: TGCAGCGTTGAAGGGATGACAGGGTTTGGCACTGAAGCTTTCTTT.